Presented here are 23 T cell receptor beta chains from one specimen sequenced in a study of blood T cells in healthy people across ages. The second PCR ran about 6 to 12 cycles with a sample-barcoded 5' primer and J-beta primers. TCRdb reprocessed the 5' RACE reads via MiXCR and lists one record per CDR3 protein. The sample has roughly 1,500,000 distinct CDR3 sequences; 30% to 40% are singletons. The specimen was blood. These TCRs come from a woman aged 25 to 45 in good health.

This clonotype came up many times. The chain has TRBV29-1 and TRBJ1-1; 7 bases fit TRBD1. CDR1 is SQVTM and CDR2 is ANQGSEA in the germline V gene. The CDR3 consists of 13 residues. V lost 8 bases and J lost 3; bases outside the gene matches: 9. The CDR3 loop is CSIQDRSDTEAFF. In DNA, the CDR3 is TGCAGCATCCAGGACAGGTCGGACACTGAAGCTTTCTTT.

The table lists this clonotype with a count of one. This chain connects TRBV11-3 to TRBJ2-7; D is possibly TRBD1 or TRBD2 (6 bases each). Germline assignment: CDR1 SGHNT and CDR2 YENEEA. The germline V and J ends were trimmed by 5 bases and 7 bases, with 21 bases remaining between them. The CDR3 has 15 residues. CDR3 sequence (DNA): TGTGCCAGCAGCCCCGTGTCGGGGGCCACGGGAGAGCAGTACTTC. The encoded protein is CASSPVSGATGEQYF.

On this clonotype: This may be a read error: a much more frequent sequence differs by one nucleotide. This sequence joins TRBV20-1 and TRBJ2-4, with D unclear. CDR1 DFQATT and CDR2 SNEGSKA come from the germline V gene (reference sequence). Deletions cut 5 bases from V and 13 bases from J, with 27 bases between. This CDR3 is built from 15 residues. The CDR3 nucleotides are TGCAGTGCTTCCCTGATGGCGGTGAAAGGTTACGGGCAGTACTTC. It encodes CSASLMAVKGYGQYF.

This clonotype was seen a handful of times. A much larger clone sits a single nucleotide away, making a read error possible. The J gene is TRBJ2-3, the V gene TRBV29-1; weak D call: TRBD1 (6 bases). This CDR3 has 14 residues. Germline-derived CDR1 and CDR2 are SQVTM and ANQGSEA. The V end lost 3 bases, the J end lost 5 bases, and 15 bases lay between the germline ends. CDR3 region: CSVEGDIRRDTQYF. CDR3 nucleotides: TGCAGCGTTGAGGGGGACATCCGCAGAGATACGCAGTATTTT.

The chain employs TRBV6-5 and TRBJ1-2, with D possibly matching TRBD1 (5 bases). Deletions cut 7 bases from V and 6 bases from J, with 9 bases between. The CDR3 runs 11 residues. Germline V lookup: CDR1 MNHEY, CDR2 SVGAGI. The DNA for the CDR3 is TGTGCCAGCACCGAAGGGGATGGCTACACCTTC. Its protein is CASTEGDGYTF.

This clonotype was counted a few times. This sequence joins TRBV28 and TRBJ1-2; tentative D call: TRBD1 (6 bases). CDR1 and CDR2 (germline): MDHEN, SYDVKM. The CDR3 spans 14 residues. V was trimmed by 6 bases and J by 5 bases, leaving 16 bases between them. The CDR3 sequence is CASSLRDKAYGYTF. Written as DNA, the CDR3 is TGTGCCAGCAGCCTCCGGGACAAAGCTTATGGCTACACCTTC.

The chain has TRBV6-5 and TRBJ2-1, with 11 bases lining up with TRBD2. Per the germline V gene, CDR1 is MNHEY and CDR2 is SVGAGI. With 2 bases clipped from V and 2 bases from J, the junction kept 2 bases outside the gene matches. The CDR3 contains 16 residues. CDR3 DNA sequence: TGTGCCAGCAGTTACGATAGCGGGAGGGCCTACAATGAGCAGTTCTTC. This codes for CASSYDSGRAYNEQFF.

The CDR3 nucleotides are TGTGCCAGCGGACAGGGAGAGGGCACTGAAGCTTTCTTT. It yields the protein CASGQGEGTEAFF. The chain joins TRBV27 to TRBJ1-1; TRBD1 aligns across 8 bases. The V gene's germline CDR1 is MNHEY and CDR2 SMNVEV (reference sequence). The CDR3 is 13 amino acids. Trimming removed 8 bases from V and 4 bases from J; junction bases left unmatched: 6.

A few counts support this clonotype. The chain recombines TRBV30 with TRBJ1-1; no clear D gene. Between the trimmed V and J ends, which lost 4 bases and 11 bases, there was a span of 20 bases. CDR3 length equals 13 residues. Germline CDR1 reads GTSNPN; CDR2 reads SVGIG (reference sequence). For the CDR3, the DNA is TGTGCCTGGACCGTCAAATTGGGCCAGGCCGCTTTCTTT. Its translation is CAWTVKLGQAAFF.

This clonotype was picked up a small number of times. The chain uses TRBV30 and TRBJ2-1; TRBD1 might be the D (5 bases). Between the trimmed V and J ends, which lost 2 bases and 4 bases, there was a span of 12 bases. Looked up from germline, CDR1 is GTSNPN and CDR2 is SVGIG (reference sequence). CDR3 size: 14 residues. DNA of the CDR3: TGTGCCTGGAGTCCGGACACGACATACAATGAGCAGTTCTTC. This encodes CAWSPDTTYNEQFF.

The chain is built from TRBV12-3 or TRBV12-4 and TRBJ2-7; no clear D. CDR3 length equals 14 residues. Trimming removed 3 bases at V and 2 bases at J, with 11 bases between. The CDR3 sequence: CASSFITVPYEQYF. Written as DNA, the CDR3 is TGTGCCAGCAGTTTTATCACGGTTCCCTACGAGCAGTACTTC.

This clonotype turned up a few times. V usage is TRBV7-9 and J usage is TRBJ1-5, with D perhaps matching TRBD1 (5 bases). The CDR3 is 14 amino acids. Germline V lookup: CDR1 SEHNR, CDR2 FQNEAQ (reference sequence). V lost 3 bases, J lost 3 bases, and 9 bases lay in between. The CDR3 DNA sequence: TGTGCCAGCAGCTTGGGACTTAACAATCAGCCCCAGCATTTT. This sequence encodes CASSLGLNNQPQHF.

This clonotype was seen at least ten times. The genes are TRBV14 and TRBJ2-3; possible D gene TRBD2, 5 bases. The CDR3 loop spans 18 amino acids. Germline V gene lookup returns CDR1 SGHDN and CDR2 FVKESK. V shed 0 bases and J shed 5 bases, with 21 bases lying between them. The CDR3 DNA sequence: TGTGCCAGCAGCCAAGATAAATGGTCGGGGTCCCAGGAAGATACGCAGTATTTT. This codes for CASSQDKWSGSQEDTQYF.

This clonotype was seen only once. The chain carries TRBV5-4 and TRBJ2-3, with 11 bases aligning to TRBD2. With V trimmed by 2 bases and J by 6 bases, 11 bases remained unmatched. Germline V gene data show CDR1 as SGHNT and CDR2 as YYREEE (reference sequence). The CDR3 sequence is 17 residues long. The CDR3 is CASSFPGLAATRDTQYF. CDR3 bases: TGTGCCAGCAGCTTTCCGGGACTAGCGGCGACGAGGGATACGCAGTATTTT.

The V gene is TRBV20-1, the J gene TRBJ2-5; 8 bases align to TRBD2. The tail of the sequence fits TRBJ2-7 better, so the J call may be wrong. Germline assignment: CDR1 DFQATT and CDR2 SNEGSKA (reference sequence). This CDR3 has 13 amino acids. CDR3 coding DNA: TGCAGTGCTAAGCGGGAGACGATCTACGAGCAGTACTTC. Protein product: CSAKRETIYEQYF.

This clonotype was detected only a few times. This chain connects TRBV6-6 to TRBJ1-1; D ambiguous. In germline, CDR1 is MNHNY, CDR2 SVGAGI (reference sequence). Trimming took 2 bases from V and 1 from J, leaving 8 bases between them. This CDR3 has 14 amino acids. This chain's CDR3 is CASSYSRSNTEAFF. CDR3 coding DNA: TGTGCCAGCAGTTACAGCAGGTCGAACACTGAAGCTTTCTTT.

The chain links TRBV5-1 to TRBJ2-1; 11 nucleotides line up with TRBD2. The V and J ends lost 0 bases and 12 bases, in that order; junction bases with no gene match: 8. The CDR3 runs to 15 residues. The germline gives CDR1 SGHRS, CDR2 YFSETQ. CDR3 in amino acids: CASSLDLAGGGGQFF. DNA of the CDR3: TGCGCCAGCAGCTTGGACCTAGCGGGGGGAGGCGGGCAGTTCTTC.

This clonotype was counted only a few times. The rearrangement joins TRBV7-9 to TRBJ2-1, with TRBD2 identical over 8 bases. Germline assignment: CDR1 SEHNR and CDR2 FQNEAQ (reference sequence). Germline trimming cut 5 bases from V and 6 bases from J; bases unmatched to any gene: 15. The CDR3 loop spans 17 amino acids. CDR3 nucleotides: TGTGCCAGCAGCCCACTGGTGGGAGCGGGGGTTGCCAATGAGCAGTTCTTC. Protein: CASSPLVGAGVANEQFF.

This clonotype showed up just once. The CDR3 loop reads CASSSPHLNTEAFF. In DNA form, the CDR3 reads TGTGCCAGCAGCTCACCCCATCTGAACACTGAAGCTTTCTTT. The J gene is TRBJ1-1, the V gene TRBV27; no clear D. CDR1 and CDR2 from the germline V gene are MNHEY and SMNVEV (reference sequence). The V and J ends lost 6 bases and 0 bases respectively, with 11 bases between them. The CDR3 spans 14 residues.

This clonotype was counted between two and nine times. CDR3 region: CASSLVGTRSRTDTQYF. DNA of the CDR3: TGTGCCAGCAGCTTAGTAGGGACTAGGAGTAGGACAGATACGCAGTATTTT. The chain uses TRBV7-2 and TRBJ2-3, with TRBD2 matching over 8 bases. Germline CDR1 SGHTA, CDR2 FQGNSA. J gave up 3 bases and V 1 base, and 9 bases lay outside the gene matches. The CDR3 is 17 amino acids.

Concerning this clonotype itself: A much larger clone sits a single nucleotide away, making a read error possible. The chain joins TRBV4-1 to TRBJ2-7; either TRBD1 or TRBD2 may supply D (6 bases each). Per the germline V gene, CDR1 is MGHRA and CDR2 is YSYEKL. The CDR3 loop spans 16 amino acids. CDR3 sequence (DNA): TGCGCCAGCAGCCAAGGCGGGACACAAGATTTCTACGGGCAGTACTTC. Amino acids: CASSQGGTQDFYGQYF.

A few counts support this clonotype. This chain links TRBV28 with TRBJ1-1; the D gene is possibly TRBD1 (5 bases). This CDR3 is built from 17 residues. V was trimmed by 2 bases and J by 0 bases, leaving 16 bases between them. CDR1 MDHEN and CDR2 SYDVKM come from the germline V gene. The CDR3 sequence is CASSLGREGIVNTEAFF. CDR3 DNA: TGTGCCAGCAGTTTAGGTAGGGAGGGGATTGTGAACACTGAAGCTTTCTTT. Full variable domain (missing parts from reference TRBV28 and TRBJ1-1): DVKVTQSSRYLVKRTGEKVFLECVQDMDHENMFWYRQDPGLGLRLIYFSYDVKMKEKGDIPEGYSVSREKKERFSLILESASTNQTSMYLCASSLGREGIVNTEAFFGQGTRLTVV.

This clonotype was recorded a few times. The chain employs TRBV5-1 and TRBJ1-4; the D gene is possibly TRBD1 (6 bases). V lost 0 bases and J 8 bases, leaving 17 bases between the germline ends. The CDR3 runs 16 residues. CDR1 and CDR2 (germline): SGHRS, YFSETQ. The CDR3 spells CASSLGNRDNQEKLFF. For the CDR3, the DNA is TGCGCCAGCAGCTTGGGGAACAGGGACAATCAAGAAAAACTGTTTTTT.